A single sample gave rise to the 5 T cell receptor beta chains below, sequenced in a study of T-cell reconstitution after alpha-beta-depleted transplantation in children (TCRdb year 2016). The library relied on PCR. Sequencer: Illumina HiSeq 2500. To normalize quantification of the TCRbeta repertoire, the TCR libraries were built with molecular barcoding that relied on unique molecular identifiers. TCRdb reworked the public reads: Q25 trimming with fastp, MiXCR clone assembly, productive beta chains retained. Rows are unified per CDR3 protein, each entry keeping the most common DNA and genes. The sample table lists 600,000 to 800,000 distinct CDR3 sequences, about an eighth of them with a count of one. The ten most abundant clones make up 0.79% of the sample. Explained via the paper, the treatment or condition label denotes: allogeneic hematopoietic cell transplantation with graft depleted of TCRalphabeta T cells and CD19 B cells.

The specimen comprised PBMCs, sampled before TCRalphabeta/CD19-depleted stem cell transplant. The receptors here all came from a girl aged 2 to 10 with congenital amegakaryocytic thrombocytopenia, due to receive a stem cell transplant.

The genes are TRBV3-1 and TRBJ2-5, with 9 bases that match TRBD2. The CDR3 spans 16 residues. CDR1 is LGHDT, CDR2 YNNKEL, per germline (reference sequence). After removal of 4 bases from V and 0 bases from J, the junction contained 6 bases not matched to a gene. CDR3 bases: TGTGCCAGCAGCCGGACGAGCGGGAGGTACCAAGAGACCCAGTACTTC. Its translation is CASSRTSGRYQETQYF.

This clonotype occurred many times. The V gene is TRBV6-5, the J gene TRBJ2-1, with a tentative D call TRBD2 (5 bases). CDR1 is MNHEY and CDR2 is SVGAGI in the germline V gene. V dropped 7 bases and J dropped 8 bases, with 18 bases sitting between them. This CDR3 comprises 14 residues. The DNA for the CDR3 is TGTGCCAGCATGTCGAGAGGGTTGATTTATGAGCAGTTCTTC. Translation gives CASMSRGLIYEQFF.

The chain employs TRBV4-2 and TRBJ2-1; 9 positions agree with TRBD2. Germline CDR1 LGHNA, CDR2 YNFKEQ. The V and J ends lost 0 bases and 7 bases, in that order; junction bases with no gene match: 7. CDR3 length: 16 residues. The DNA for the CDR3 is TGTGCCAGCAGCCAAGATGAGCGGGAGGCGCGGAATGAGCAGTTCTTC. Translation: CASSQDEREARNEQFF.

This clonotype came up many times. The DNA for the CDR3 is TGTGCCAGCAGCGCCCACCAAGAGACCCAGTACTTC. Its protein is CASSAHQETQYF. The chain couples TRBV9 to TRBJ2-5; D is unclear. Deletions cut 3 bases from V and 0 bases from J, with 3 bases between. Germline CDR1 is SGDLS and CDR2 is YYNGEE. The CDR3 sequence is 12 residues long.

The CDR3 loop is CASSERTPNDWGNEQFF. The CDR3 nucleotides read TGTGCCAGCAGTGAACGAACCCCTAATGACTGGGGCAATGAGCAGTTCTTC. J is TRBJ2-1 and V is TRBV2, with D uncertain. Trimming took 2 bases from V and 6 from J, leaving 20 bases between them. This CDR3 is 17 amino acids long. CDR1 SNHLY and CDR2 FYNNEI come from the germline V gene.